This T cell receptor (beta chain) was captured by sequencing in a study of shared clonotypes between healthy human individuals. For the study at large: A donor's plate count was three for CD4 naive and three for CD4 memory; CD8 naive had two and CD8 memory one. General study points: Generation of non-shared clonotypes was less probable than generation of clonotypes shared by all four donors. Depth was large, yet rarefaction showed that sorted-subset sequencing was incomplete. Shared clonotypes: about 5% naive CD4, 3.5% to 4% naive CD8, less than 2.5% memory CD4, about 0.41% memory CD8.

Concerning this clone: Its antigen is as yet unknown.

The CDR3 sequence is 15 residues long. The germline V and J ends were trimmed by 3 bases and 3 bases, with 15 bases remaining between them. The V gene's germline CDR1 is MDHEN and CDR2 SYDVKM. Clones were read by immunoSEQ multiplex PCR, and TCRdb kept only the in-frame ones, dropping some. The sample holds around 2,000,000 clones; about 94% are singletons and the top ten take more than 0.95%. The naive CD8 population came from CD45RO-negative cells selected for CCR7, without terminally differentiated effector memory CD45RA+ cells. This chain uses TRBV28 with TRBJ2-7, with D possibly being TRBD2 (5 bases). The origin of this receptor is a man aged 18 to 29 in good health. The sequenced sample was naive CD8+ T cells sorted from blood. CDR3 nucleotide sequence: TGTGCCAGCAGTTTTGGGCTAGCCCACCTCTACGAGCAGTACTTC. Protein: CASSFGLAHLYEQYF.